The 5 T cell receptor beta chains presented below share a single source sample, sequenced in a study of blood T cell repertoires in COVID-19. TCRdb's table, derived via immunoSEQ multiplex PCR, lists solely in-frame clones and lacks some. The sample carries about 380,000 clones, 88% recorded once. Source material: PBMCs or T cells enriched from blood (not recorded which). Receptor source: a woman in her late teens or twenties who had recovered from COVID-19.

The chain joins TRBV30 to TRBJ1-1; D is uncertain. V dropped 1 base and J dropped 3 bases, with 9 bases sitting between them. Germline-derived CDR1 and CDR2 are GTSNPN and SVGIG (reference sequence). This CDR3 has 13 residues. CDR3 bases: TGTGCCTGGAGTGGTCGGGGAGACACTGAAGCTTTCTTT. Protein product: CAWSGRGDTEAFF.

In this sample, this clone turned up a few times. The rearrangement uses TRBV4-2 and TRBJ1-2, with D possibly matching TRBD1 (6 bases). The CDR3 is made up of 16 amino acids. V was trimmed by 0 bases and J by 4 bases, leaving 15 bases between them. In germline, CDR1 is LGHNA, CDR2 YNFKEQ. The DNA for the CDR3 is TGTGCCAGCAGCCAAGAAGGCGGGGGCAGAGGCTATGGCTACACCTTC. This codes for CASSQEGGGRGYGYTF.

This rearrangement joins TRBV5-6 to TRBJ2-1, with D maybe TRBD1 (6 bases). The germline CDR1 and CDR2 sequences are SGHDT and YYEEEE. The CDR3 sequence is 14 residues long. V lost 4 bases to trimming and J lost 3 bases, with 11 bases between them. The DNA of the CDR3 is TGTGCCAGCAGCGCGGTGGACAGCTACAATGAGCAGTTCTTC. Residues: CASSAVDSYNEQFF.

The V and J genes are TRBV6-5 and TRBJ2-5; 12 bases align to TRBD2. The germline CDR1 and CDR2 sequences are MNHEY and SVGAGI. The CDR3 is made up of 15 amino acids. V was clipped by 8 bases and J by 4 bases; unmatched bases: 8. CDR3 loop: CASGRASGGAETQYF. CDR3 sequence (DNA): TGTGCCAGCGGGAGGGCTAGCGGGGGGGCAGAGACCCAGTACTTC.

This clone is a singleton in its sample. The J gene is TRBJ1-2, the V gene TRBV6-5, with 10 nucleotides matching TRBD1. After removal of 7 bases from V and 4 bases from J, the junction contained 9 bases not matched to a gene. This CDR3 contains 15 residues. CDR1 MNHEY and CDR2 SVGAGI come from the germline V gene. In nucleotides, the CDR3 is TGTGCCAGCATTCCGGGACAGGGGCTAAGCTATGGCTACACCTTC. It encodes CASIPGQGLSYGYTF.